This T cell receptor (beta chain) was documented in a study of blood T cell repertoires in COVID-19. Study summary: Material from acute and convalescent COVID-19 was sourced from the United States, Italy and Spain. T cells, B-cell-depleted T cells, or PBMCs supplied cDNA or gDNA.

As originally analysed: Nucleated cell counts were estimated from reference gene primer amplification. Clones were sequenced by immunoSEQ multiplex PCR, and TCRdb holds only the in-frame ones, with some missing. That table gives V, J and clone size, and the DNA gave D and trimming. This sample has approximately 150,000 clones, with 82% found just once. Trimming took 3 bases from V and 2 from J, leaving 8 bases between them. Germline-derived CDR1 and CDR2 are LNHDA and SQIVND (reference sequence). CDR3 length: 15 residues. Recruits, aged about 18 to 89 years, lived in 24 US areas. The gene calls are TRBV19 and TRBJ2-6; possibly TRBD1 for D (5 bases). The TCR was taken from a man aged 55 to 70 who had recovered from COVID-19. Input material: PBMCs or T cells enriched from blood (not recorded which). The CDR3: CASSITGPGANVLTF. As DNA, the CDR3 is TGTGCCAGTAGTATTACAGGACCTGGGGCCAACGTCCTGACTTTC. The whole variable domain, remainder taken from reference TRBV19 and TRBJ2-6, is DGGITQSPKYLFRKEGQNVTLSCEQNLNHDAMYWYRQDPGQGLRLIYYSQIVNDFQKGDIAEGYSVSREKKESFPLTVTSAQKNPTAFYLCASSITGPGANVLTFGAGSRLTVL.